The rows below give T cell receptor beta chains drawn from one sample of a study of blood T cell repertoires in COVID-19. The repertoire was sequenced with immunoSEQ multiplex PCR; TCRdb's copy has only in-frame clones and lacks some. The repertoire holds about 190,000 clones, with 85% to 90% as singletons. Material: peripheral blood. The receptors were gathered from a man aged 40-50 years with active or convalescent COVID-19. CDR3s include the opening cysteine and the closing phenylalanine or tryptophan. A D gene is named only where the DNA matches it firmly. Clone size is not always given. Where it is, it says once, few, many or a class for expanded clones.

d_call clone_size j_call v_call cdr3_aa cdr3_nt
TRBD1 NA TRBJ1-6 TRBV19 CATRGTARNSPLHF TGTGCCACCAGGGGGACAGCGCGGAATTCACCCCTCCACTTT
NA NA TRBJ1-2 TRBV19 CASSITTVDGYTF TGTGCCAGTAGTATAACAACAGTCGATGGCTACACCTTC
NA NA TRBJ2-3 TRBV6-6 CASRPLGGKATDTQYF TGTGCCAGCAGGCCTTTAGGGGGTAAGGCCACAGATACGCAGTATTTT
TRBD2 once TRBJ2-3 TRBV5-4 CASSFSGGLADTQYF TGTGCCAGCAGCTTTAGCGGGGGGCTCGCCGATACGCAGTATTTT
NA NA TRBJ1-2 TRBV11-2 CASSAGRTYGYTF TGTGCCAGCAGCGCGGGACGGACCTATGGCTACACCTTC
TRBD1 NA TRBJ1-4 TRBV3-1/TRBV3-2 CASSQDSGQRNEKLFF TGTGCCAGCAGCCAAGATTCGGGACAGAGGAATGAAAAACTGTTTTTT
TRBD1 NA TRBJ1-1 TRBV27 CASRSRDRETTEAFF TGTGCCAGCAGATCCCGGGACAGGGAGACGACTGAAGCTTTCTTT
NA NA TRBJ2-1 TRBV6-5 CASSGTTYNEQFF TGTGCCAGCTCCGGGACAACCTACAATGAGCAGTTCTTC
NA NA TRBJ2-5 TRBV7-2 CASSLGGLASWNQETQYF TGTGCCAGCAGCTTAGGGGGTCTGGCTAGCTGGAACCAAGAGACCCAGTACTTC
NA NA TRBJ2-1 TRBV4-1 CASSLQSLGTEQFF TGCGCCAGCAGCCTTCAGAGTCTCGGGACAGAGCAGTTCTTC
NA few TRBJ1-1 TRBV29-1 CSVRDTRLNTEAFF TGCAGCGTTAGGGACACGCGGTTGAACACTGAAGCTTTCTTT
TRBD1 NA TRBJ1-2 TRBV29-1 CSDNRFDRDGGYTF TGCAGCGATAACAGATTCGACAGGGACGGTGGCTACACCTTC
NA NA TRBJ1-6 TRBV21-1 CASSNSTGVGSPLHF TGTGCCAGCAGCAACTCGACAGGAGTAGGATCACCCCTCCACTTT
NA NA TRBJ1-4 TRBV29-1 CSVEDLGRGTVWGRTEKLFF TGCAGCGTTGAAGATCTAGGGCGCGGTACGGTCTGGGGGCGCACTGAAAAACTGTTTTTT
TRBD1 NA TRBJ2-7 TRBV2 CASKGQGARNEQYF TGTGCCAGCAAAGGACAGGGGGCGCGGAATGAGCAGTACTTC
TRBD1 NA TRBJ1-2 TRBV2 CASRNRGGYTF TGTGCCAGCAGGAACAGGGGCGGCTACACCTTC
TRBD1 NA TRBJ2-1 TRBV14 CASSQFPGQGAPYNEQFF TGTGCCAGCAGCCAATTTCCGGGACAGGGGGCCCCCTACAATGAGCAGTTCTTC
NA once TRBJ1-4 TRBV13 CASSRREAGNEKLFF TGTGCCAGCAGCCGACGAGAGGCTGGTAATGAAAAACTGTTTTTT
NA once TRBJ2-1 TRBV4-1 CASSPTWVANEQFF TGCGCCAGCAGCCCGACTTGGGTCGCCAATGAGCAGTTCTTC
TRBD1 once TRBJ1-1 TRBV7-3 CASRPGDSNTEAFF TGTGCCAGCAGGCCAGGGGACAGTAACACTGAAGCTTTCTTT
TRBD1 NA TRBJ1-2 TRBV27 CASSWGQKVDGYTF TGTGCCAGCAGTTGGGGACAGAAGGTGGATGGCTACACCTTC
NA NA TRBJ1-2 TRBV27 CASTGSGYGYTF TGTGCCAGCACCGGGTCGGGCTATGGCTACACCTTC
NA NA TRBJ1-2 TRBV29-1 CSAEGTYGYTF TGCAGCGCCGAGGGCACATATGGCTACACCTTC
TRBD1 NA TRBJ1-5 TRBV18 CASSPDRGLLQPQHF TGTGCCAGCTCACCGGACAGGGGTCTCCTCCAGCCCCAGCATTTT
TRBD1 NA TRBJ2-6 TRBV7-8 CASSFYRGLMTLSGANVLTF TGTGCCAGCAGCTTTTACAGGGGGCTAATGACTCTCTCTGGGGCCAACGTCCTGACTTTC
NA NA TRBJ2-6 TRBV11-1 CASSSVSGANVLTF TGTGCCAGCAGCTCAGTGTCTGGGGCCAACGTCCTGACTTTC
NA NA TRBJ2-6 TRBV19 CASNGISGANVLTF TGTGCCAGTAACGGTATCTCTGGGGCCAACGTCCTGACTTTC
NA NA TRBJ1-2 TRBV28 CASSSGNYGYTF TGTGCCAGCAGTTCCGGTAACTATGGCTACACCTTC
NA NA TRBJ2-7 TRBV27 CASSSSRDISYEQYF TGTGCCAGCAGTTCCAGCCGGGACATCTCTTACGAGCAGTACTTC
NA NA TRBJ2-2 TRBV4-1 CASSQPLRSNTGELFF TGCGCCAGCAGCCAACCCCTGCGGTCGAACACCGGGGAGCTGTTTTTT
TRBD2 NA TRBJ2-7 TRBV4-1 CASSQERGFDEQYF TGCGCCAGCAGCCAAGAGCGGGGGTTCGACGAGCAGTACTTC
NA once TRBJ1-2 TRBV20-1 CSHTGDYGYTF TGCAGCCACACCGGGGACTATGGCTACACCTTC
NA NA TRBJ2-1 TRBV5-5 CASSLAEVASEPNEQFF TGTGCCAGCAGCTTGGCCGAGGTAGCTAGCGAACCCAATGAGCAGTTCTTC
TRBD2 NA TRBJ2-3 TRBV19 CASSIGASGGWDTQYF TGTGCCAGTAGTATAGGCGCTAGCGGGGGGTGGGATACGCAGTATTTT
NA NA TRBJ2-1 TRBV5-4 CASSAYFGSSYNEQFF TGTGCCAGCAGCGCGTACTTTGGGAGCTCCTACAATGAGCAGTTCTTC
NA NA TRBJ1-2 TRBV6-5 CASRTPRGGGYTF TGTGCCAGCAGAACCCCGAGGGGAGGGGGCTACACCTTC
TRBD1 NA TRBJ1-3 TRBV2 CASRQGAGGGNTIYF TGTGCCAGCAGGCAGGGGGCAGGTGGTGGAAACACCATATATTTT
TRBD2 once TRBJ2-3 TRBV7-9 CASSIGLASSDTQYF TGTGCCAGCAGCATCGGACTAGCAAGTTCAGATACGCAGTATTTT
TRBD2 NA TRBJ2-2 TRBV7-2 CASSLVSGGRNGELFF TGTGCCAGCAGCTTAGTGAGCGGGGGTCGGAACGGGGAGCTGTTTTTT
NA once TRBJ2-7 TRBV15 CATSRDSGPYEQYF TGTGCCACCAGCAGAGATAGTGGTCCCTACGAGCAGTACTTC
NA few TRBJ2-7 TRBV7-8 CASSLAVASSYEQYF TGTGCCAGCAGCTTAGCCGTGGCCAGCTCCTACGAGCAGTACTTC
NA NA TRBJ1-5 TRBV15 CATSRDNSYQPQHF TGTGCCACCAGCAGAGATAACAGTTATCAGCCCCAGCATTTT
TRBD1 NA TRBJ1-2 TRBV29-1 CSVGTGDHYGYTF TGCAGCGTTGGGACAGGAGACCACTATGGCTACACCTTC
TRBD2 NA TRBJ2-7 TRBV14 CASSLRGGGEQYF TGTGCCAGCAGCCTGCGGGGGGGTGGCGAGCAGTACTTC
TRBD1 NA TRBJ2-2 TRBV7-3 CASSPSPGTGGTGELFF TGTGCCAGCAGCCCTTCTCCCGGGACAGGGGGAACCGGGGAGCTGTTTTTT
NA NA TRBJ2-3 TRBV5-1 CASNPGTSSTDTQYF TGCGCCAGCAACCCCGGGACTTCTAGCACAGATACGCAGTATTTT
TRBD2 few TRBJ2-7 TRBV2 CASHGAGAHEQYF TGTGCCAGCCACGGAGCGGGGGCCCACGAGCAGTACTTC
NA NA TRBJ2-7 TRBV18 CASSPGFSYEQYF TGTGCCAGCTCACCCGGTTTCTCCTACGAGCAGTACTTC
NA NA TRBJ1-1 TRBV7-3 CASSLLVGTEAFF TGTGCCAGCAGCTTATTGGTCGGCACTGAAGCTTTCTTT
NA NA TRBJ1-5 TRBV10-3 CAIREQGGPQHF TGTGCCATCAGAGAACAGGGTGGGCCCCAGCATTTT
NA NA TRBJ1-1 TRBV7-8 CASSLQGGSTEAFF TGTGCCAGCAGCTTACAGGGCGGGAGCACTGAAGCTTTCTTT
TRBD1 NA TRBJ1-2 TRBV5-3 CASPGQRNYGYTF TGTGCCAGTCCGGGACAGAGAAACTATGGCTACACCTTC